In its sample, the clone carrying this T cell receptor (beta chain) was seen many times. Antigen unknown. The germline V gene encodes CDR1 MDHEN and CDR2 SYDVKM. J lost 5 bases, V lost 1 base, and 1 base had no gene match. This CDR3 has 13 residues. These data are taken from a study of T cells in Graves' hyperthyroidism and ophthalmopathy. Study results and caveats: For ophthalmopathy, model prediction preceded onset by a median about 6.2 months. Also found in blood were most expanded thyroid clonotypes above 0.001.

TCR beta CDR3 regions were amplified from RNA. The HTBI primer set drove a first-round RT-PCR of the TCR CDR3. TCRdb re-called the multiplex PCR reads with MiXCR, one entry per CDR3 protein. Of roughly 300,000 distinct CDR3 sequences in the sample, approximately 13% were seen once. Investigators excluded patients with uncontrolled infection, other autoimmune disease, pregnancy or lactation. A roughly 9.7 ml volume of fresh peripheral blood provided the PBMCs. The clonotype was recovered from a woman aged 25 to 45 with Graves' hyperthyroidism. V and J are TRBV28 and TRBJ2-5, with 7 bases identical to TRBD1. The material sequenced was blood. Written as DNA, the CDR3 is TGTGCCAGCAGTTTATTCAGGGGGGAGACCCAGTACTTC. Its protein product is CASSLFRGETQYF.